This TCR beta chain was documented in a study of T-cell memory formation after mild COVID-19. Study in general: TCR clusters were mostly donor specific. Study outcomes and limitations: Contracting CD4+ clones sat mainly in CM and EM; CD8+ in EMRA. From day 15 to 85, contracting clones were balanced between CD4 and CD8, whereas later expanders leaned toward CD4+.

J gave up 5 bases and V 6 bases, and 9 bases lay outside the gene matches. Germline CDR1 is SGHVS and CDR2 is FQNEAQ. CDR3 size: 15 residues. TCRdb re-called the 5' RACE reads with MiXCR, one entry per CDR3 protein. The sample yields fewer than 140,000 distinct CDR3 sequences, about a sixth seen once. To note about this clonotype: The antigen remains unidentified.

The chain has TRBV7-8 and TRBJ2-7, with 11 nucleotides matching TRBD2. The source material was PBMCs or a T cell subset sorted from them (not recorded which). The TCR comes from an adult woman who had mild COVID-19 (a few samples of this study predate the infection). Cell type and time point are not known. CDR3 sequence (DNA): TGTGCCAGCAGTTCTAGCGGGAGGTCAGACGACGAGCAGTACTTC. Translating it yields CASSSSGRSDDEQYF. Variable domain in full (rest from reference TRBV7-8 and TRBJ2-7): GAGVSQSPRYKVAKRGQDVALRCDPISGHVSLFWYQQALGQGPEFLTYFQNEAQLDKSGLPSDRFFAERPEGSVSTLKIQRTQQEDSAVYLCASSSSGRSDDEQYFGPGTRLTVT.